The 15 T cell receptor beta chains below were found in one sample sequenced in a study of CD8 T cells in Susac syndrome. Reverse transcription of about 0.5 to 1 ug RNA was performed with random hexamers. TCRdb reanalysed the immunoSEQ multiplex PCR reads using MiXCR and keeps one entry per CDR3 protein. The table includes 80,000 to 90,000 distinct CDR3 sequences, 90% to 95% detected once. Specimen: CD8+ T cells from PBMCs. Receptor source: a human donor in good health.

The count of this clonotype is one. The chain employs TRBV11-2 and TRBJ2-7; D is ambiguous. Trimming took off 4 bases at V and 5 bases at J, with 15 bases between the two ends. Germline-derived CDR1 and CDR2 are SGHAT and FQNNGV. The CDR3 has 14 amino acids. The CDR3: CASSSTFPFHEQYF. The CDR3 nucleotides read TGTGCCAGCAGCTCTACTTTTCCGTTCCACGAGCAGTACTTC.

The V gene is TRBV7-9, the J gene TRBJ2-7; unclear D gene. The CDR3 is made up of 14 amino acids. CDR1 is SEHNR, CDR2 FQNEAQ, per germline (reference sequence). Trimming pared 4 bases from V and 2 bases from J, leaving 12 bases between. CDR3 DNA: TGTGCCAGCAGCTCCTCGGCGACGGCCTACGAGCAGTACTTC. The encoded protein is CASSSSATAYEQYF. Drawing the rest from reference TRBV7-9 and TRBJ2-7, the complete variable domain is DTGVSQNPRHKITKRGQNVTFRCDPISEHNRLYWYRQTLGQGPEFLTYFQNEAQLEKSRLLSDRFSAERPKGSFSTLEIQRTEQGDSAMYLCASSSSATAYEQYFGPGTRLTVT.

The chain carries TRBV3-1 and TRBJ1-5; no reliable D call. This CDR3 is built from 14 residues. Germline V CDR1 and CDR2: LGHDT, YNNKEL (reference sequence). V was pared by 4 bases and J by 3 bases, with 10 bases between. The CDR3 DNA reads TGTGCCAGCAGCCCGGAGTATAACAATCAGCCCCAGCATTTT. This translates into CASSPEYNNQPQHF. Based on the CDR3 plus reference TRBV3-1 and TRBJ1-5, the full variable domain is DTAVSQTPKYLVTQMGNDKSIKCEQNLGHDTMYWYKQDSKKFLKIMFSYNNKELIINETVPNRFSPKSPDKAHLNLHINSLELGDSAVYFCASSPEYNNQPQHFGDGTRLSIL.

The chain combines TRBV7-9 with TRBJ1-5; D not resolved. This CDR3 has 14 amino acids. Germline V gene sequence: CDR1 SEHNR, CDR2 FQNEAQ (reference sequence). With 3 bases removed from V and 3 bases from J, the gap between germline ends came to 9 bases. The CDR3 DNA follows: TGTGCCAGCAGCTTTGGGGAGGTCAATCAGCCCCAGCATTTT. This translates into CASSFGEVNQPQHF.

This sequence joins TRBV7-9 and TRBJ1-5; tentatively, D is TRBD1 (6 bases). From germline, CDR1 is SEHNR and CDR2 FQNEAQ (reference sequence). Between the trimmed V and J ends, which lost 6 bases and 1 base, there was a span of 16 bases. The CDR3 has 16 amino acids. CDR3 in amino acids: CASSFTGTPSNQPQHF. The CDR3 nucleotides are TGTGCCAGCAGTTTCACCGGGACACCCAGCAATCAGCCCCAGCATTTT.

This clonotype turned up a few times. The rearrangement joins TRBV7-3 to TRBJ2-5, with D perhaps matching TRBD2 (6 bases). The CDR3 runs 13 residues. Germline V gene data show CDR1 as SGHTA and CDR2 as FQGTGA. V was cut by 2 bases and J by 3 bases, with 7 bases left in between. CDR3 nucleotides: TGTGCCAGCAGCTTATCGGGGGAAGAGACCCAGTACTTC. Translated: CASSLSGEETQYF.

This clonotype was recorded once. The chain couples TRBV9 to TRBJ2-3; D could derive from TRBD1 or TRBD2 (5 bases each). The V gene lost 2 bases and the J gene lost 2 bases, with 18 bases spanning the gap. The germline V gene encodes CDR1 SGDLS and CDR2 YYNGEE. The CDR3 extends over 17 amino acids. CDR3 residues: CASSVEGSSLPTDTQYF. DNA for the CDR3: TGTGCCAGCAGCGTCGAGGGGTCGAGCCTTCCCACAGATACGCAGTATTTT.

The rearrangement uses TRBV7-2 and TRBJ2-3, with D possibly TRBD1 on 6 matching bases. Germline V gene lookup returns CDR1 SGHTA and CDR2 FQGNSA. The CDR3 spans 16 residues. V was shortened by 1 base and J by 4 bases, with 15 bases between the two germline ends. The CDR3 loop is CASSLGVDRMADTQYF. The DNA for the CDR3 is TGTGCCAGCAGCTTAGGGGTAGACAGGATGGCAGATACGCAGTATTTT.

The CDR3 DNA follows: TGTGCCAGCAGTCCAACACCGAGGGTCAATGAGCAGTTCTTC. Translation: CASSPTPRVNEQFF. V is TRBV6-2 or TRBV6-3 and J is TRBJ2-1, with D possibly matching TRBD2 (5 bases). This CDR3 has 14 amino acids. Germline values: CDR1 MNHEY, CDR2 SVGEGT. V lost 5 bases, J lost 6 bases, and 14 bases lay in between.

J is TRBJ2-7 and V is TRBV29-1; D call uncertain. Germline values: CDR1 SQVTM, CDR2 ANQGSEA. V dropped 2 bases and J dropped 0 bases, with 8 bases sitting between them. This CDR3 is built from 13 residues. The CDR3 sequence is CSVETRSSYEQYF. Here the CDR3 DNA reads TGCAGCGTTGAAACCAGGAGCTCCTACGAGCAGTACTTC.

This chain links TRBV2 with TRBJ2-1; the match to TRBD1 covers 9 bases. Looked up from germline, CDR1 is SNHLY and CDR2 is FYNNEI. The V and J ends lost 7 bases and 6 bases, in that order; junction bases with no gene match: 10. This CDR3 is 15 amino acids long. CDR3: CASTWTGEGINEQFF. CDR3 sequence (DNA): TGTGCCAGCACCTGGACAGGGGAAGGTATCAATGAGCAGTTCTTC.

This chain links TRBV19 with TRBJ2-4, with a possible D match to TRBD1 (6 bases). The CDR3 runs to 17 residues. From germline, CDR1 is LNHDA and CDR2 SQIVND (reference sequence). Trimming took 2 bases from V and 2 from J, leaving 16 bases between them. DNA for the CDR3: TGTGCCAGTAGTATAAACTCCGGCAGGGGTACCAAAAACATTCAGTACTTC. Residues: CASSINSGRGTKNIQYF.

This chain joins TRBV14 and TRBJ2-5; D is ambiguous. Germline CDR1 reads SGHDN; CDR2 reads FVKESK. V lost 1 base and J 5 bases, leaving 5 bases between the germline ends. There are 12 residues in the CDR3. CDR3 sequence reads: CASSQVVETQYF. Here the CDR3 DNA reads TGTGCCAGCAGCCAAGTGGTCGAGACCCAGTACTTC.

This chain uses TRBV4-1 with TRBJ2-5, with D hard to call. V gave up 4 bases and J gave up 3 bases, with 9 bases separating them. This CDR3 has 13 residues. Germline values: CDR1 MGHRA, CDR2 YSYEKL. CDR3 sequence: CASSPRGEETQYF. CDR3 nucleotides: TGCGCCAGCAGCCCCCGAGGCGAAGAGACCCAGTACTTC.

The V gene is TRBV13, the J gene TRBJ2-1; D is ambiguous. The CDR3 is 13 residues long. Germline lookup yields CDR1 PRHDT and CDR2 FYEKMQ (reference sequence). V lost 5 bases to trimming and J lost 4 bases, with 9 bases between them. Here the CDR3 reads CASSDSRYNEQFF. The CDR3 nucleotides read TGTGCCAGCAGCGACTCAAGATACAATGAGCAGTTCTTC.